Below are 9 T cell receptor beta chains sequenced from a single sample in a study of blood T cell repertoires in COVID-19. Here immunoSEQ multiplex PCR was the method, and the copy in TCRdb shows in-frame clones only, minus some. The sample shows about 120,000 clones, around 80% of them seen only once. The specimen sequenced was peripheral blood. The receptor source for this set is a man aged 55-75 years with active or convalescent COVID-19.

This clone has just one count. The gene calls are TRBV2 and TRBJ2-1, with TRBD1 matching 11 bases. The germline V gene encodes CDR1 SNHLY and CDR2 FYNNEI. Losses at the gene ends were 6 bases for V and 0 bases for J; bases not matched to a gene: 7. The CDR3 contains 17 residues. The CDR3 is CASSVRDRGISYNEQFF. In nucleotides, the CDR3 is TGTGCCAGCAGCGTCCGGGACAGGGGGATCTCCTACAATGAGCAGTTCTTC.

The gene calls are TRBV4-3 and TRBJ2-4; D remains ambiguous. The germline V gene encodes CDR1 LGHNA and CDR2 YSLEER. V lost 3 bases to trimming and J lost 5 bases, with 8 bases between them. The CDR3 consists of 13 residues. The CDR3 loop is CASSHLSENIQYF. Here the CDR3 DNA reads TGCGCCAGCAGCCACTTGTCCGAAAACATTCAGTACTTC.

The chain carries TRBV12-3 or TRBV12-4 and TRBJ2-3; no reliable D call. The CDR3 loop spans 11 amino acids. V gave up 4 bases and J gave up 7 bases, with 6 bases separating them. CDR3 nucleotide sequence: TGTGCCAGCAGTTCTTATCATACGCAGTATTTT. As protein: CASSSYHTQYF.

This clone was seen once. V is TRBV18 and J is TRBJ2-5, with D possibly being TRBD2 (5 bases). This CDR3 comprises 14 residues. Trimming cost V 3 bases and J 4 bases, with 12 bases left between them. Germline lookup yields CDR1 KGHSH and CDR2 LQKENI. The CDR3 sequence is CASSPRALPETQYF. Written as DNA, the CDR3 is TGTGCCAGCTCACCGCGGGCCCTCCCAGAGACCCAGTACTTC.

The genes are TRBV19 and TRBJ2-7, with 8 bases identical to TRBD1. CDR1 and CDR2 from the germline V gene are LNHDA and SQIVND (reference sequence). V gave up 1 base and J gave up 7 bases; unmatched junction bases: 9. CDR3 length equals 15 residues. In DNA form, the CDR3 reads TGTGCCAGTAGTATAGGAGTCCAGGGGGCGCGGGAGCAGTACTTC. This gives the protein CASSIGVQGAREQYF.

The chain joins TRBV12-3 or TRBV12-4 to TRBJ1-1; D perhaps matches TRBD1 (5 bases). The CDR3 is 13 amino acids. Trimming stripped 4 bases from V and 4 bases from J, with 10 bases between. CDR3 loop: CASSWAGGTEAFF. The CDR3 DNA follows: TGTGCCAGCAGTTGGGCCGGGGGCACTGAAGCTTTCTTT.

The chain has TRBV7-9 and TRBJ2-5, with TRBD2 matching over 8 bases. Germline CDR1 and CDR2: SEHNR and FQNEAQ (reference sequence). V trimming: 2 bases; J trimming: 4 bases; junction bases outside the gene matches: 9. The CDR3 extends over 16 amino acids. The CDR3 reads CASSLKVGLAGETQYF. In DNA form, the CDR3 reads TGTGCCAGCAGCTTAAAGGTGGGGCTAGCGGGAGAGACCCAGTACTTC.

The chain employs TRBV11-2 and TRBJ2-1, with TRBD2 identical over 9 bases. This CDR3 is built from 15 residues. V shed 2 bases, J shed 7 bases, and the junction held 6 bases outside the gene matches. Germline CDR1 is SGHAT and CDR2 is FQNNGV. CDR3 bases: TGTGCCAGCAGCTTAACGGGCGGGAGGGGTAATGAGCAGTTCTTC. Amino acid sequence: CASSLTGGRGNEQFF. The whole variable domain, filled in from reference TRBV11-2 and TRBJ2-1, reads EAGVAQSPRYKIIEKRQSVAFWCNPISGHATLYWYQQILGQGPKLLIQFQNNGVVDDSQLPKDRFSAERLKGVDSTLKIQPAKLEDSAVYLCASSLTGGRGNEQFFGPGTRLTVL.

This clone was recorded a few times. V usage is TRBV28 and J usage is TRBJ2-1; 8 bases match TRBD2. Germline trimming cut 5 bases from V and 10 bases from J; bases unmatched to any gene: 13. The CDR3 has 15 residues. Germline V gene sequence: CDR1 MDHEN, CDR2 SYDVKM. CDR3 DNA: TGTGCCAGCAGTCCCCCCACAGCGGGAGTGGGGGAGCAGTTCTTC. This sequence encodes CASSPPTAGVGEQFF.